The present TCR beta chain was sequenced within a study of blood T cell repertoires in COVID-19. Study-wide context: Both acute and convalescent COVID-19 samples were obtained from the United States, Italy and Spain. Sample material is recorded as cDNA or gDNA derived from T cells, B-cell-depleted T cells, or PBMCs.

Original analysis: Estimation of nucleated cell counts was performed using reference gene primer amplification. Some clones are missing from TCRdb's copy, which holds only in-frame ones; the method was immunoSEQ multiplex PCR. V, J and clone size are those of that table, while D and trimming were read from the DNA. The sample lists 250,000 to 300,000 clones, 70% to 90% seen once, with around 13% in the top ten. Recruited during active infection, patients (from Seattle) were subsequently followed longitudinally. V was pared by 3 bases and J by 5 bases, with 13 bases between. This CDR3 spans 15 amino acids. CDR1 is LGHDT and CDR2 is YNNKEL in the germline V gene (reference sequence).

The TCR originated in a woman aged 70-85 years with COVID-19, enrolled during active disease. The sample was peripheral blood. The J gene is TRBJ2-2, the V gene TRBV3-1 (or the pseudogene TRBV3-2), with D possibly matching TRBD2 (6 bases). CDR3 residues: CASSQSSARTGELFF. CDR3 nucleotides: TGTGCCAGCAGCCAGTCTAGCGCGCGTACCGGGGAGCTGTTTTTT.